This T cell receptor (delta chain) appears in the sequencing data of a study of gammadelta T cells in human blood. The study's findings and limits: Microbial exposure appeared to drive polyclonal γδ T cell expansion after birth.

A word on this clone: Its antigen is unidentified. A far larger clone is one nucleotide away, so this likely arose from a read error. The sample carries other DNA sequences with the same CDR3.

The CDR3 covers 18 residues. CDR1 is TSWWSYY, CDR2 QGS, per germline. TCRdb ran CATT on the RT-PCR reads. The sample yields about 500 delta-chain clones, 14% to 15% seen once. The source of this sequence is a human donor. V and J are TRDV1 and TRDJ1, with TRDD3 matching 12 bases. Sequencing was done on a sample of non-Vgamma9Vdelta2 gamma-delta T cells from infant blood. The CDR3 bases are TGTGCTCTTGGGGAAATTGTGTCACTGGGGGATACATCCGACAAACTCATCTTT. Translated, it gives CALGEIVSLGDTSDKLIF.